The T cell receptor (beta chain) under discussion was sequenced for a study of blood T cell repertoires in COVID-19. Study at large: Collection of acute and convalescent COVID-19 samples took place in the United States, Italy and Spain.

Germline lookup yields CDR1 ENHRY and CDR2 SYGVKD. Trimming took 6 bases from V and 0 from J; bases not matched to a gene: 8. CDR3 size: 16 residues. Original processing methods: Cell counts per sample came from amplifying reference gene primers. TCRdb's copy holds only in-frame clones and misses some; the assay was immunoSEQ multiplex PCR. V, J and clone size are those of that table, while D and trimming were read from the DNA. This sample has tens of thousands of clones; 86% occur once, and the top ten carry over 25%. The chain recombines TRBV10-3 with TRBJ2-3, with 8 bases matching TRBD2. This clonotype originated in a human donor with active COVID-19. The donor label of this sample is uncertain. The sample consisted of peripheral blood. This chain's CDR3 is CAISIYSGISTDTQYF. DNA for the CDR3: TGTGCCATCAGCATATATAGCGGGATTAGCACAGATACGCAGTATTTT.